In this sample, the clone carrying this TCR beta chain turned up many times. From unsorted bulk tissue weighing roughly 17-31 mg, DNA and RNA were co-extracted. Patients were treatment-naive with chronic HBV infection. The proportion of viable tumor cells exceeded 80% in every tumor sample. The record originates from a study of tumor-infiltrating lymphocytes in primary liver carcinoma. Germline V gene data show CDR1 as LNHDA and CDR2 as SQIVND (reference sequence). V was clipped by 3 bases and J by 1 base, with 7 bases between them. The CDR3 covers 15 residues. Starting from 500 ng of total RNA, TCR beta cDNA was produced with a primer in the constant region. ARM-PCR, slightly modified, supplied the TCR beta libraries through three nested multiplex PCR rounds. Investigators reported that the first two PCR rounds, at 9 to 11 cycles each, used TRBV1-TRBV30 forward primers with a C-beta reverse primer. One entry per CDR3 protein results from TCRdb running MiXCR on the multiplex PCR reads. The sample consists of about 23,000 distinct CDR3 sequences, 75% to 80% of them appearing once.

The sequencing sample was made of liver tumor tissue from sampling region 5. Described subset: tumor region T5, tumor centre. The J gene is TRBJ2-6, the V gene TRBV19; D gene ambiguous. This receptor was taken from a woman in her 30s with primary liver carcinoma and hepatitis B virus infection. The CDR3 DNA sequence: TGTGCCAGTAGTATTCAGGAATCTGGGGCCAACGTCCTGACTTTC. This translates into CASSIQESGANVLTF. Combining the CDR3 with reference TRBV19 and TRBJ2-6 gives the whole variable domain DGGITQSPKYLFRKEGQNVTLSCEQNLNHDAMYWYRQDPGQGLRLIYYSQIVNDFQKGDIAEGYSVSREKKESFPLTVTSAQKNPTAFYLCASSIQESGANVLTFGAGSRLTVL.